This note documents a single T cell receptor (beta chain) sequence. Antigen unknown. Profiled with immunoSEQ multiplex PCR; TCRdb holds only in-frame clones, not every one. The table lists roughly 54,000 clones, around four fifths of them singletons. These data belong to a study of radiotherapy plus CTLA-4 blockade in lung cancer. The overall study: Overall, 18% of patients showed an objective response, while roughly 28% attained disease control.

Study-level points and caveats: Tumor-derived TCR clones expanded in blood after radiotherapy plus ipilimumab.

The sample here was peripheral blood, taken from a patient treated with radiotherapy plus ipilimumab. The origin of this receptor is a human donor with non-small cell lung cancer who had a partial response to radiotherapy plus ipilimumab.

CDR3 sequence reads: CASSGGVQGYQPQHF. The CDR3 DNA reads TGTGCCAGCAGTGGAGGGGTACAGGGGTATCAGCCCCAGCATTTT. The chain is built from TRBV6-1 and TRBJ1-5, with 7 bases fitting TRBD1. The CDR3 loop spans 15 amino acids. V lost 4 bases, J lost 5 bases, and 8 bases stayed unmatched. Looked up from germline, CDR1 is MNHNS and CDR2 is SASEGT.